This T cell receptor (beta chain) was recovered during a study of STAT3 mutations in large granular lymphocyte leukemia. Data came from immunoSEQ multiplex PCR; TCRdb stores just in-frame clones and leaves some out. This table holds around 2,700 clones, around 32% found once. Study-level points and caveats: Clonal expansion was inferred from other time points because no sample existed at each clone's first appearance. Every T-cell large granular lymphocyte leukemia patient had at least one immunodominant TCR beta clonotype.

CDR1 is GTSNPN, CDR2 SVGIG, per germline (reference sequence). Trimming stripped 0 bases from V and 4 bases from J, with 7 bases between. The CDR3 sequence is 13 residues long. Remarks on this clone: Its target is not known.

This sequence was found in a human donor with T large granular lymphocyte leukemia. Some clones in this sample may be carry-over from other donors' samples. The material sequenced was PBMCs. V usage is TRBV30 and J usage is TRBJ1-5; a weak D match, TRBD1 (5 bases). For the CDR3, the DNA is TGTGCCTGGAGTGTTGGGGGGAATCAGCCCCAGCATTTT. Translated, it gives CAWSVGGNQPQHF.